This TCR beta chain was profiled in a study of post-analysis software for immune sequencing data. Looking at the study overall: Relapsing-remitting, secondary progressive and progressive-relapsing forms of multiple sclerosis all featured among disease courses.

Findings and limits, study-wide: In patients, TRBV5-6, TRBV5-1 and TRBV20-1 belonged to roughly 5 TRBV segments found more frequently than in controls. Strong co-clustering by F measure was evident for samples that had been prepared in the same batch. Multiple sclerosis was associated with a significant reduction in normalized Chao1 diversity relative to controls.

The CDR3 covers 16 residues. Germline V CDR1 and CDR2: SQVTM, ANQGSEA. The V gene lost 6 bases and the J gene lost 0 bases, with 18 bases spanning the gap. TCR beta cDNA libraries had unique molecular identifiers. TCRdb ran MiXCR on the PCR reads and lists one entry per CDR3 protein. The sample has hundreds of thousands of distinct CDR3 sequences; roughly 46% are singletons. As concerns this clonotype: Its antigen is still unknown.

The rearrangement uses TRBV29-1 and TRBJ2-1, with D tentatively TRBD2 (6 bases). Sample: blood. The receptor's source is a girl between 5 and 17 years old with multiple sclerosis. The CDR3 loop reads CSVGLITSPSYNEQFF. In DNA, the CDR3 is TGCAGCGTGGGGCTGATAACTAGCCCCTCCTACAATGAGCAGTTCTTC.